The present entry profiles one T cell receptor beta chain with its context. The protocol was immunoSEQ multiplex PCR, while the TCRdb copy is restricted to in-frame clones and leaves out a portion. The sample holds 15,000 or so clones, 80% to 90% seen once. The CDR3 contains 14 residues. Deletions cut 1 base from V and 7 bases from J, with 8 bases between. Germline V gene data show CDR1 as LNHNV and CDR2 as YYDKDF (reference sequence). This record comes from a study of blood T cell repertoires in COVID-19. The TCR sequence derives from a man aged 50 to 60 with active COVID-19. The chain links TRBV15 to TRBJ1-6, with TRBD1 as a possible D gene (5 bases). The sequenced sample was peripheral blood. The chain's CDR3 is CATSRGQGNSPLHF. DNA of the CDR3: TGTGCCACCAGCAGAGGGCAGGGAAATTCACCCCTCCACTTT.